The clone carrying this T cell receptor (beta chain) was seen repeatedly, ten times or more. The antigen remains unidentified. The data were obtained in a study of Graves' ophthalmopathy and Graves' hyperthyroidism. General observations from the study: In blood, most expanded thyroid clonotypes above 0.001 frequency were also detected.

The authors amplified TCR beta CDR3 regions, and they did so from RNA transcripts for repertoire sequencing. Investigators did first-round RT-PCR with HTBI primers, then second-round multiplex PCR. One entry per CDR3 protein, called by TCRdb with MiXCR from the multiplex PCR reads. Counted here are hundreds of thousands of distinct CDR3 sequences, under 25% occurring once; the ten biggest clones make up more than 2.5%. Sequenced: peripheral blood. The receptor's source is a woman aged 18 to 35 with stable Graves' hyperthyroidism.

The chain's CDR3 is CASSMPGGYGYTF. The CDR3 region has the DNA TGTGCCAGTAGTATGCCCGGGGGCTATGGCTACACCTTC. V is TRBV19 and J is TRBJ1-2; possibly TRBD1 for D (5 bases). Germline CDR1 is LNHDA and CDR2 is SQIVND (reference sequence). Trimming shortened V by 3 bases and J by 4 bases, and 9 bases separated the two germline ends. The CDR3 loop spans 13 amino acids. Full variable domain (remainder filled in from reference TRBV19 and TRBJ1-2): DGGITQSPKYLFRKEGQNVTLSCEQNLNHDAMYWYRQDPGQGLRLIYYSQIVNDFQKGDIAEGYSVSREKKESFPLTVTSAQKNPTAFYLCASSMPGGYGYTFGSGTRLTVV.